This T cell receptor beta chain was profiled in a study of graft-versus-host responses after intestinal transplantation. Study details: Anti-thymocyte globulin induction, then tacrolimus and steroids for about 3 years, went to all recipients.

Notes on the study in general: Recipient-marrow GvH clones were detected, some having first appeared in ileum or blood.

On this clone: As yet, its antigen is unknown.

The germline gives CDR1 MNHNS, CDR2 SASEGT. The length of the CDR3 is 11 residues. The ends were cut back, 5 bases at V and 4 bases at J, with 5 bases in the middle. TCRdb keeps only in-frame clones here, not all; method: immunoSEQ multiplex PCR. The table includes 100,000 to 120,000 clones, around 93% detected once. Sample: unstimulated CD8+ T cells sorted from spleen or lymph node cells, taken before intestinal transplant. The sequence was obtained from a human donor who received an intestinal transplant. The chain combines TRBV6-1 with TRBJ1-1, with D unresolved. The CDR3 reads CASSRGTEAFF. The CDR3 bases are TGTGCCAGCAGTCGAGGCACTGAAGCTTTCTTT.